One and the same sample provided the 2 T cell receptor beta chains below, sequenced in a study of T cell repertoires in cytomegalovirus infection. TCRdb re-derived calls from the reads in MiXCR, one entry per CDR3 protein. The sample lists some 320,000 distinct CDR3 sequences; around 9.5% were seen once. Specimen: PBMCs. Receptor source: a human donor in good health (CMV status not recorded). Some clones in this sample may be carry-over from other donors' samples.

This chain uses TRBV12-3 or TRBV12-4 with TRBJ2-1; 10 bases align to TRBD2. The CDR3 is 14 residues long. Trimming cost V 7 bases and J 8 bases; bases outside gene matches: 8. The CDR3 here is CASTRAGGLDEQFF. The CDR3 DNA reads TGTGCCAGCACCAGAGCGGGGGGGCTCGATGAGCAGTTCTTC.

The chain is built from TRBV6-2 or TRBV6-3 and TRBJ2-1; 9 bases agree with TRBD2. The CDR3 loop spans 17 amino acids. The junction had 8 bases not matched to a gene; V was cut back by 5 bases and J by 0 bases. Germline CDR1 is MNHEY and CDR2 is SVGEGT. DNA of the CDR3: TGTGCCAGCAGTAGCGGGAGGCGAAAGAGCTCCTACAATGAGCAGTTCTTC. It is translated as CASSSGRRKSSYNEQFF.